These 32 T cell receptor beta chains came from one sample sequenced in a study of blood T cell repertoires in COVID-19. The table came from immunoSEQ multiplex PCR; TCRdb's copy has only in-frame clones and leaves some out. The table has some 270,000 clones, over 85% seen once; the top ten hold about 2%. Sequenced: PBMCs or T cells enriched from blood (not recorded which). All receptors come from a woman aged 55-70 years who had recovered from COVID-19.

V and J are TRBV5-1 and TRBJ1-3, with a weak D call TRBD1 (6 bases). Germline CDR1 reads SGHRS; CDR2 reads YFSETQ. The CDR3 totals 16 residues. Trimming took 1 base from V and 4 from J, leaving 15 bases between them. CDR3 DNA: TGCGCCAGCAGCTTGACAGGGCCTCGCTACGGAAACACCATATATTTT. Translating gives CASSLTGPRYGNTIYF.

This chain connects TRBV7-9 to TRBJ2-7; D is possibly TRBD2 (6 bases). CDR1 is SEHNR and CDR2 is FQNEAQ in the germline V gene (reference sequence). The V and J ends lost 3 bases and 3 bases respectively, with 9 bases between them. The CDR3 sequence is 13 residues long. For the CDR3, the DNA is TGTGCCAGCAGCTTTCAGGGACTCTACGAGCAGTACTTC. It codes for CASSFQGLYEQYF.

Remarks on this clone: The same CDR3 also results from other DNA sequences found in this sample. V is TRBV5-4 and J is TRBJ1-1; unclear D gene. V gave up 4 bases and J gave up 5 bases, with 15 bases separating them. The CDR3 has 14 amino acids. Germline CDR1 SGHNT, CDR2 YYREEE (reference sequence). DNA for the CDR3: TGTGCCAGCAGCCCTCGCGGGGTCGGAACTGAAGCTTTCTTT. This sequence encodes CASSPRGVGTEAFF.

This clone was recorded only once. This rearrangement joins TRBV13 to TRBJ2-7; the D gene is possibly TRBD2 (6 bases). The CDR3 has 13 amino acids. V was pared by 3 bases and J by 3 bases, with 9 bases between. Germline lookup yields CDR1 PRHDT and CDR2 FYEKMQ (reference sequence). The CDR3 DNA reads as TGTGCCAGCAGCTTCCTGGGGGGCTACGAGCAGTACTTC. Translation gives CASSFLGGYEQYF.

The chain links TRBV28 to TRBJ1-6; 7 nucleotides align to TRBD1. The CDR3 spans 13 residues. The germline gives CDR1 MDHEN, CDR2 SYDVKM. V lost 9 bases and J lost 5; bases outside the gene matches: 4. CDR3 sequence reads: CASRGQDNSPLHF. CDR3 coding DNA: TGTGCCAGTAGGGGGCAGGATAATTCACCCCTCCACTTT.

The chain employs TRBV15 and TRBJ2-3; TRBD1 aligns across 11 bases. The CDR3 length is 16 residues. Germline loops: CDR1 LNHNV, CDR2 YYDKDF (reference sequence). Unmatched junction bases numbered 4, after V lost 0 bases and J lost 5 bases. The CDR3, as DNA: TGTGCCACCAGCAGAGACTCCGGGACAGGGGGAGATACGCAGTATTTT. Translation gives CATSRDSGTGGDTQYF.

V gene TRBV19 combines with J gene TRBJ2-1; D possibly corresponds to TRBD2 (6 bases). This CDR3 has 12 amino acids. The germline gives CDR1 LNHDA, CDR2 SQIVND (reference sequence). Deletions cut 6 bases from V and 9 bases from J, with 12 bases between. The CDR3 sequence is CASSGSGIEQFF. In nucleotides, the CDR3 is TGTGCCAGTAGCGGGAGTGGGATTGAGCAGTTCTTC.

This clone was counted a single time. This chain connects TRBV7-3 to TRBJ2-2; TRBD2 might be the D (6 bases). The CDR3 extends over 14 amino acids. Germline V CDR1 and CDR2: SGHTA, FQGTGA. Trimming stripped 10 bases from V and 3 bases from J, with 15 bases between. CDR3 in DNA: TGTGCCACCGCGGAGGGTCCGCACACCGGGGAGCTGTTTTTT. It yields the protein CATAEGPHTGELFF.

V gene TRBV29-1 combines with J gene TRBJ2-1, with TRBD2 as a possible D gene (6 bases). The germline V gene encodes CDR1 SQVTM and CDR2 ANQGSEA. The V end was cut by 4 bases, the J end by 8 bases, with 21 bases between. The CDR3 runs 15 residues. The CDR3 coding sequence is TGCAGCGTTGCGGTAGACGGGAGAATCTTCGATGAGCAGTTCTTC. It translates to CSVAVDGRIFDEQFF.

V is TRBV7-9 and J is TRBJ2-7; D may be TRBD1 (5 bases). Trimming took off 4 bases at V and 2 bases at J, with 12 bases between the two ends. Germline lookup yields CDR1 SEHNR and CDR2 FQNEAQ (reference sequence). This CDR3 contains 14 residues. The CDR3, as DNA: TGTGCCAGCAGCTCCTTAGACAGTACCTACGAGCAGTACTTC. Its translation is CASSSLDSTYEQYF.

This chain connects TRBV5-5 to TRBJ1-4; D remains ambiguous. CDR1 and CDR2 (germline): SGHKS, YYEKEE (reference sequence). Trimming shortened V by 2 bases and J by 9 bases, and 14 bases separated the two germline ends. This CDR3 region has 14 residues. For the CDR3, the DNA is TGTGCCAGCAGCTTTGAAAGGATGAGGCAAAAACTGTTTTTT. The encoded protein is CASSFERMRQKLFF.

The chain has TRBV10-3 and TRBJ1-2, with D possibly being TRBD1 (5 bases). The CDR3 totals 15 residues. Germline CDR1 and CDR2: ENHRY and SYGVKD. V gave up 0 bases and J gave up 6 bases, with 14 bases separating them. The CDR3 region is CAISESKGRSHGYTF. The CDR3 nucleotides read TGTGCCATCAGTGAGTCGAAGGGGCGGTCCCATGGCTACACCTTC.

This chain connects TRBV21-1 to TRBJ2-3; the table's D call, TRBD2, has no DNA check behind it. TRBV21-1 is labeled a pseudogene. CDR3 length: 15 residues. The CDR3 DNA follows: TGTGCCAGCAGCAAATTAGTCAACTTCACAGATACGCAGTATTTT. It is translated as CASSKLVNFTDTQYF.

The V call is TRBV11-2, the J call TRBJ2-3, with 12 bases that match TRBD2. This CDR3 spans 16 amino acids. Losses at the gene ends were 0 bases for V and 6 bases for J; bases not matched to a gene: 4. Germline lookup yields CDR1 SGHAT and CDR2 FQNNGV. This CDR3 is CASSLDLAGGADTQYF. CDR3 coding DNA: TGTGCCAGCAGCTTAGACCTAGCGGGGGGGGCCGATACGCAGTATTTT.

The V call is TRBV10-3, the J call TRBJ1-1, with D unclear. This CDR3 is built from 13 residues. Germline CDR1 ENHRY, CDR2 SYGVKD. Trimming cost V 3 bases and J 1 base, with 6 bases left between them. The CDR3 loop reads CAISDAGNTEAFF. The CDR3 coding sequence is TGTGCCATCAGTGATGCGGGGAACACTGAAGCTTTCTTT.

The chain has TRBV6-4 and TRBJ2-2; D is possibly TRBD1 (5 bases). Germline CDR1 MRHNA, CDR2 SNTAGT. The CDR3 runs to 13 residues. The V gene lost 6 bases and the J gene lost 6 bases, with 11 bases spanning the gap. The CDR3 DNA reads as TGTGCCAGCAGGATAGACAGTGCCGGGGAGCTGTTTTTT. This sequence encodes CASRIDSAGELFF.

The chain is built from TRBV28 and TRBJ1-5; D remains unclear. The V gene's germline CDR1 is MDHEN and CDR2 SYDVKM. The V gene lost 5 bases and the J gene lost 0 bases, with 23 bases spanning the gap. CDR3 length equals 19 residues. DNA for the CDR3: TGTGCCAGCAGTCCCGGGAGGGTTGTGAGCACCTATAGCAATCAGCCCCAGCATTTT. Translated: CASSPGRVVSTYSNQPQHF. Based on the CDR3 plus reference TRBV28 and TRBJ1-5, the full variable domain is DVKVTQSSRYLVKRTGEKVFLECVQDMDHENMFWYRQDPGLGLRLIYFSYDVKMKEKGDIPEGYSVSREKKERFSLILESASTNQTSMYLCASSPGRVVSTYSNQPQHFGDGTRLSIL.

The V gene is TRBV5-6, the J gene TRBJ2-2; possibly TRBD2 for D (7 bases). Trimming left V 7 bases short and J 6 bases short, with 28 bases between. Germline CDR1 is SGHDT and CDR2 is YYEEEE. The CDR3 totals 18 residues. This CDR3 reads CASQPFVGGPGAAGELFF. The CDR3 nucleotides are TGTGCCAGCCAACCCTTCGTGGGAGGGCCAGGGGCCGCCGGGGAGCTGTTTTTT. The whole variable domain, filled in from reference TRBV5-6 and TRBJ2-2, reads DAGVTQSPTHLIKTRGQQVTLRCSPKSGHDTVSWYQQALGQGPQFIFQYYEEEERQRGNFPDRFSGHQFPNYSSELNVNALLLGDSALYLCASQPFVGGPGAAGELFFGEGSRLTVL.

The chain carries TRBV19 and TRBJ1-1; D ambiguous. Trimming removed 5 bases at V and 4 bases at J, with 11 bases between. CDR1 and CDR2 from the germline V gene are LNHDA and SQIVND (reference sequence). The CDR3 consists of 13 residues. The CDR3 DNA follows: TGTGCCAGTAGTCCCCACGGGGTCACTGAAGCTTTCTTT. This codes for CASSPHGVTEAFF.

V and J are TRBV5-1 and TRBJ1-1, with D perhaps matching TRBD1 (5 bases). V lost 3 bases and J 2 bases, leaving 11 bases between the germline ends. The CDR3 length is 14 residues. Germline V gene lookup returns CDR1 SGHRS and CDR2 YFSETQ. CDR3 in DNA: TGCGCCAGCAGCTCTATAGGGGCCAACACTGAAGCTTTCTTT. Its translation: CASSSIGANTEAFF.

The chain joins TRBV6-1 to TRBJ2-3; 9 positions match TRBD2. Germline V gene data show CDR1 as MNHNS and CDR2 as SASEGT. V shed 4 bases, J shed 7 bases, and the junction held 12 bases outside the gene matches. The CDR3 loop spans 16 amino acids. CDR3 amino acids: CASSAWGREGRYTQYF. For the CDR3, the DNA is TGTGCCAGCAGTGCCTGGGGGCGGGAGGGCCGCTATACGCAGTATTTT.

The chain uses TRBV27 and TRBJ1-1, with 8 bases lining up with TRBD1. This CDR3 region has 15 residues. Looked up from germline, CDR1 is MNHEY and CDR2 is SMNVEV (reference sequence). J was trimmed by 5 bases and V by 5 bases; bases with no gene match: 10. CDR3 loop: CASSHSQGAGTEAFF. DNA for the CDR3: TGTGCCAGCAGTCACTCCCAGGGGGCTGGGACTGAAGCTTTCTTT.

The chain employs TRBV5-1 and TRBJ2-1; the match to TRBD1 covers 9 bases. CDR3 size: 16 residues. Germline trimming cut 3 bases from V and 0 bases from J; bases unmatched to any gene: 4. The V gene's germline CDR1 is SGHRS and CDR2 YFSETQ. The CDR3 protein is CASSWAGQGSYNEQFF. Written as DNA, the CDR3 is TGCGCCAGCAGCTGGGCGGGACAGGGCTCCTACAATGAGCAGTTCTTC.

The chain uses TRBV5-1 and TRBJ1-2, with D hard to call. The CDR3 runs to 12 residues. V was cut by 5 bases and J by 4 bases, with 9 bases left in between. The germline V gene has CDR1 SGHRS and CDR2 YFSETQ. The CDR3 bases are TGCGCCAGCAGTCAGGTCGGCTATGGCTACACCTTC. This translates into CASSQVGYGYTF.

The rearrangement links TRBV2 to TRBJ2-5; TRBD2 might be the D (5 bases). V gave up 6 bases and J gave up 6 bases, with 17 bases separating them. CDR1 is SNHLY, CDR2 FYNNEI, per germline. The CDR3 has 14 residues. The CDR3 DNA sequence: TGTGCCAGCAGATATCGGACGGACTCGAAGACCCAGTACTTC. This gives the protein CASRYRTDSKTQYF.

This clone appeared once. The chain combines TRBV7-9 with TRBJ1-4; the D gene is possibly TRBD1 (5 bases). Trimming removed 5 bases at V and 8 bases at J, with 21 bases between. The germline gives CDR1 SEHNR, CDR2 FQNEAQ (reference sequence). This CDR3 contains 16 residues. CDR3 sequence: CASSRVPPREEEKLFF. In DNA, the CDR3 is TGTGCCAGCAGCCGCGTTCCCCCCAGGGAGGAAGAAAAACTGTTTTTT.

The chain recombines TRBV3-1 (or the pseudogene TRBV3-2) with TRBJ2-5; TRBD2 matches at 10 bases. The CDR3 runs to 15 residues. Germline CDR1 reads LGHDT; CDR2 reads YNNKEL (reference sequence). With 3 bases clipped from V and 1 base from J, the junction kept 2 bases outside the gene matches. CDR3 coding DNA: TGTGCCAGCAGCCAGGGACTAGCGCCCCAAGAGACCCAGTACTTC. This encodes CASSQGLAPQETQYF.

The chain is built from TRBV20-1 and TRBJ1-2, with TRBD1 identical over 7 bases. V was pared by 4 bases and J by 7 bases, with 3 bases of the junction left unmatched. Per germline, CDR1 DFQATT and CDR2 SNEGSKA (reference sequence). This CDR3 spans 11 amino acids. The CDR3: CSAKEGAGYTF. CDR3 sequence (DNA): TGCAGTGCTAAGGAGGGGGCTGGCTACACCTTC.

The chain carries TRBV19 and TRBJ2-7; 9 nucleotides agree with TRBD2. CDR3 length: 15 amino acids. The V segment lost 5 bases and the J segment 0 bases; nucleotides outside the gene matches: 5. Germline V lookup: CDR1 LNHDA, CDR2 SQIVND (reference sequence). The CDR3 nucleotides are TGTGCCAGTAGTTATAGCGGGGGACGCTCCTACGAGCAGTACTTC. Translated: CASSYSGGRSYEQYF.

As regards this clone: This CDR3 is also generated by other DNA sequences in the sample. The chain recombines TRBV28 with TRBJ1-3; a possible D gene is TRBD1 (5 bases). Trimming took 6 bases from V and 0 from J, leaving 12 bases between them. The CDR3 is 15 residues long. Germline assignment: CDR1 MDHEN and CDR2 SYDVKM. This CDR3 reads CASSSGTVSGNTIYF. The CDR3 region has the DNA TGTGCCAGCAGCTCCGGGACTGTCTCTGGAAACACCATATATTTT.

CDR3 residues: CASSFRGPSLGSSYNEQFF. The CDR3 bases are TGTGCCAGTAGTTTCAGGGGGCCTTCCCTAGGATCCTCCTACAATGAGCAGTTCTTC. The J gene is TRBJ2-1, the V gene TRBV19, with TRBD1 identical over 8 bases. The CDR3 contains 19 residues. V shed 5 bases and J 0 bases; nucleotides not matched to a gene: 15. Germline V CDR1 and CDR2: LNHDA, SQIVND (reference sequence).

The chain recombines TRBV28 with TRBJ2-7; D is possibly TRBD1 (5 bases). The germline gives CDR1 MDHEN, CDR2 SYDVKM. This CDR3 has 13 residues. V was trimmed by 10 bases and J by 6 bases, leaving 19 bases between them. The CDR3 region has the DNA TGTGCCATAGAAAGCAGGGCCGTGGGCGAGCAGTACTTC. It translates to CAIESRAVGEQYF.